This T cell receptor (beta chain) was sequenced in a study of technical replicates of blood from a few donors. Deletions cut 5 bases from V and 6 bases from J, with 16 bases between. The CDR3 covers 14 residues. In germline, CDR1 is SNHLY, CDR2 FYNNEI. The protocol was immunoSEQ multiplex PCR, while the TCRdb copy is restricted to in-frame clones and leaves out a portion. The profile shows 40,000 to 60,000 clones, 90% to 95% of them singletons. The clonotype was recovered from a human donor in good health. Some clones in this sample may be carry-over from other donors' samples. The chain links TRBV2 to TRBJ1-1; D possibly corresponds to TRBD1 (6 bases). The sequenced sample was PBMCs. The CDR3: CASSSEGGAAEAFF. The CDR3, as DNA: TGTGCCAGCAGTTCCGAGGGGGGGGCCGCTGAAGCTTTCTTT.